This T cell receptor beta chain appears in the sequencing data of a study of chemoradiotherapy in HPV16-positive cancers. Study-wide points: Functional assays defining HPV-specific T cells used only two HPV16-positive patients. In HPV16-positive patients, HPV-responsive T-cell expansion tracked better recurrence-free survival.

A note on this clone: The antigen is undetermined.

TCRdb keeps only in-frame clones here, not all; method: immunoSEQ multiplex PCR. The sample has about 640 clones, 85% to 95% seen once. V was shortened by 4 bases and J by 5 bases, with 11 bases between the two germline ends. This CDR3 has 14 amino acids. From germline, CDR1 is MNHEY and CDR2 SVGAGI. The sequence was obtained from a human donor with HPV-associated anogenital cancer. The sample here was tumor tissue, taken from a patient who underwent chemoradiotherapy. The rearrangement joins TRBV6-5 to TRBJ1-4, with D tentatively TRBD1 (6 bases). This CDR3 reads CASSSGTSNEKLFF. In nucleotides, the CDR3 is TGTGCCAGCAGTTCCGGGACAAGCAATGAAAAACTGTTTTTT.